This entry features one T cell receptor (beta chain) sequence. No antigen is known for it. TCRdb's table, derived via immunoSEQ multiplex PCR, lists solely in-frame clones and lacks some. Of 90,000 or so clones listed, roughly 86% are singletons. The data originate from a study of T cells in localized non-small cell lung cancer. General study results and limits: Investigators sequenced only a single tumor region, leaving heterogeneity possible. Among the tissues sampled, uninvolved adjacent lung had the highest T cell clonality, above tumor. Turning up in adjacent lung were a median about 61 of the top 100 tumor clones. Overall survival was longer when the density of T cells in the blood was higher.

The V end was cut by 6 bases, the J end by 0 bases, with 12 bases between. CDR1 and CDR2 from the germline V gene are MNHNY and SVGAGI (reference sequence). This CDR3 region has 14 residues. The receptor was derived from a man aged 40 to 69 with stage I squamous cell lung carcinoma. The sample was peripheral blood, taken before any cancer treatment. The chain is built from TRBV6-6 and TRBJ2-7; D could derive from TRBD1 or TRBD2 (5 bases each). The CDR3 bases are TGTGCCAGCAGCCCCAGGGAGTTCTCCTACGAGCAGTACTTC. Translating gives CASSPREFSYEQYF.